Given below is one T cell receptor beta chain in context. Its target is not known. The repertoire was sequenced with immunoSEQ multiplex PCR; TCRdb's copy has only in-frame clones and lacks some. The sample has some 42,000 clones; around 74% are singletons. This sample is drawn from a study of a mutant IDH1 vaccine in newly diagnosed glioma. On the study more broadly: Beginning 4-6 weeks after radiotherapy alone, or with temozolomide cycles, vaccination took place.

CDR3 length: 13 residues. V lost 3 bases and J lost 5, with 10 bases in between. CDR1 GTSNPN and CDR2 SVGIG come from the germline V gene (reference sequence). Sample time point: week 23, last vaccination. Each dose of the vaccine consisted of 300 ug of mutant IDH1 20-mer peptide, with topical imiquimod. This material consisted of PBMCs, taken from a glioma patient whose treatment included an IDH1 peptide vaccine. This clonotype was sampled from a man between 50 and 59 years old with glioma. The V gene is TRBV30, the J gene TRBJ1-4; D unclear. The CDR3: CAWRGLMNEKLFF. CDR3 sequence (DNA): TGTGCCTGGAGAGGACTGATGAATGAAAAACTGTTTTTT.